Described below is a single T cell receptor (beta chain) sequence and its context. What it binds is not known. A multiplex PCR was run with 60 Vbeta primers and 13 Jbeta primers. TCRdb's copy holds only in-frame clones and misses some; the assay was immunoSEQ multiplex PCR. The data hold about 77,000 clones, with roughly 76% observed a single time. V shed 3 bases and J shed 1 base, with 9 bases lying between them. The CDR3 length is 14 residues. Germline values: CDR1 LNHDA, CDR2 SQIVND (reference sequence). This entry is derived from a study of cytomegalovirus exposure and HLA in healthy donors. Study-wide points: It was likely that a cluster of highly shared sequence variants was a sequencing artifact. A few CMV-associated chains proved CMV antigen-specific in vitro. Later on, a genetic analysis was performed. It linked a missense variant in DCLRE1C with V- and J-gene trimming of TCR beta. Certain indistinguishable V segments, among them TRBV6-2 and TRBV6-3, were excluded.

Source material: PBMCs. The sequence derives from a woman in her thirties or forties in good health and CMV-seronegative. The chain recombines TRBV19 with TRBJ1-2; weak D call: TRBD1 (5 bases). Here the CDR3 reads CASSIDRNNYGYTF. DNA of the CDR3: TGTGCCAGTAGTATCGACAGAAATAACTATGGCTACACCTTC.